The rows below give T cell receptor beta chains drawn from one sample of a study of control samples from healthy donors and cancer patients. Clones were read by immunoSEQ multiplex PCR, and TCRdb kept only the in-frame ones, dropping some. Of fewer than 90,000 clones listed, approximately 94% are singletons. What was sequenced was blood. These receptors came from a woman in her thirties or forties in good health. Both conserved end residues are part of each CDR3. D genes are given only for firm matches. Clone size is shown for a subset of rows, as once, few, many or a class of expanded clone.

D,J,V,size,length,DNA,CDR3
NA,TRBJ1-1,TRBV2,NA,14,TGTGCCAGCAGTGAGACAACCATGAGGACTGAAGCTTTCTTT,CASSETTMRTEAFF
NA,TRBJ2-6,TRBV5-1,once,14,TGCGCCAGCAGCTTGGGCTCTGGGGCCAACGTCCTGACTTTC,CASSLGSGANVLTF
TRBD1,TRBJ1-1,TRBV29-1,NA,13,TGCAGCGTGAGGACAGGGCCGGGCACTGAAGCTTTCTTT,CSVRTGPGTEAFF
NA,TRBJ1-5,TRBV28,NA,13,TGTGCCTGGGGCGGGGTCCCTTTGTGGGCCCAGCATTTT,CAWGGVPLWAQHF
NA,TRBJ2-7,TRBV19,NA,15,TGTGCCAGTAGTAGCGCGGGGTCCCCCTCCTACGAGCAGTACTTC,CASSSAGSPSYEQYF
TRBD1,TRBJ2-3,TRBV30,NA,15,TGTGCCTGGAGTCTAAGTCGGACAGGGACGGATACGCAGTATTTT,CAWSLSRTGTDTQYF
NA,TRBJ2-7,TRBV11-3,NA,13,TGTGCCAGCAGCTTCATGGGGGGCTACGAGCAGTACTTC,CASSFMGGYEQYF
NA,TRBJ2-7,TRBV4-1,NA,15,TGCGCCAGCAGCCAAGCCCGTGACAGGCGATACGAGCAGTACTTC,CASSQARDRRYEQYF
NA,TRBJ2-1,TRBV27,once,17,TGTGCCAGCAGTCCGCCCAACCGTCTGGGCTCCTACAATGAGCAGTTCTTC,CASSPPNRLGSYNEQFF
NA,TRBJ2-1,TRBV4-2,once,12,TGTGCCAGCGGCACTATGCTCGATGAGCAGTTCTTC,CASGTMLDEQFF
NA,TRBJ1-1,TRBV12-3/TRBV12-4,NA,11,TGTGCCAGCAGCCCTCTCGGATTGGCTTTCTTT,CASSPLGLAFF
NA,TRBJ1-3,TRBV12-3/TRBV12-4,NA,12,TGTGCCAGCAGTTTCCGAGGAAACACCATATATTTT,CASSFRGNTIYF
NA,TRBJ1-3,TRBV6-4,NA,15,TGTGCCAGCAGTGACTCGAACAGCCCTGGAAACACCATATATTTT,CASSDSNSPGNTIYF
TRBD2,TRBJ2-2,TRBV19,NA,18,TGTGCCAGTAGTGGAATGCGAGCGGGACCTGGGAACACCGGGGAGCTGTTTTTT,CASSGMRAGPGNTGELFF
NA,TRBJ1-5,TRBV6-5,NA,12,TGTGCCAGCGGACAGCCCAATCAGCCCCAGCATTTT,CASGQPNQPQHF
TRBD1,TRBJ1-4,TRBV15,NA,15,TGTGCCACCAGCATAGGGGACAGGGCGGATGAAAAACTGTTTTTT,CATSIGDRADEKLFF
NA,TRBJ1-4,TRBV7-9,NA,16,TGTGCCAGCAGCCCGACGCCCGCTGCAACTAATGAAAAACTGTTTTTT,CASSPTPAATNEKLFF
NA,TRBJ2-7,TRBV3-1/TRBV3-2,NA,14,TGTGCCAGCAGCCAACCGGGTACTATTGACGAGCAGTACTTC,CASSQPGTIDEQYF
NA,TRBJ1-6,TRBV7-9,NA,14,TGTGCCAGCAGCTTAGCGGACCCCTATTCACCCCTCCACTTT,CASSLADPYSPLHF
NA,TRBJ1-4,TRBV30,NA,12,TGTGCCCTATCTGACATAAATGAAAAACTGTTTTTT,CALSDINEKLFF
TRBD2,TRBJ2-5,TRBV2,NA,13,TGTGCCAGCAGCGGACTAGCGGGGGGGCGTTGGTACTTC,CASSGLAGGRWYF
NA,TRBJ1-1,TRBV6-2/TRBV6-3,NA,14,TGTGCCAGCAGTTACGGGCAGGGGAACACTGAAGCTTTCTTT,CASSYGQGNTEAFF
TRBD2,TRBJ2-3,TRBV5-1,NA,19,TGCGCCAGCAGCTTGCCTGGACTAGCGGGGGCGATGTGGGCAGATACGCAGTATTTT,CASSLPGLAGAMWADTQYF
NA,TRBJ2-5,TRBV5-6,few,14,TGTGCCAGCAGCTTCTCACCCTACCAAGAGACCCAGTACTTC,CASSFSPYQETQYF
NA,TRBJ1-4,TRBV19,NA,15,TGTGCCAGTAGTATGTTGGACAGCCGCTATGAAAAACTGTTTTTT,CASSMLDSRYEKLFF
NA,TRBJ1-2,TRBV25-1,NA,13,TGTGCCAGCAGTGCGTCCTTGGGAGGCGGCTACACCTTC,CASSASLGGGYTF
TRBD1,TRBJ1-4,TRBV6-5,once,14,TGTGCCAGCAGCCGAAGACAGGGAGGTGAAAAACTGTTTTTT,CASSRRQGGEKLFF
TRBD2,TRBJ2-1,TRBV25-1,NA,15,TGTGCCAGCAACCCCGGGACTAGCGGGCACAATGAGCAGTTCTTC,CASNPGTSGHNEQFF
NA,TRBJ1-1,TRBV13,NA,14,TGTGCCAGCAGCCTCCTCCGGGGCGGGGATGAAGCTTTCTTT,CASSLLRGGDEAFF
TRBD1,TRBJ1-2,TRBV14,NA,13,TGTGCCAGCAGACGACAGGGAGAGGATGGCTACACCTTC,CASRRQGEDGYTF
TRBD1,TRBJ1-5,TRBV18,NA,16,TGTGCCAGCTCGAGGGACAGGGGTTCCCGCAATCAGCCCCAGCATTTT,CASSRDRGSRNQPQHF
NA,TRBJ2-4,TRBV10-3,NA,15,TGTGCCATCAGGGAGTCGGGACATCTCAAAAACATTCAGTACTTC,CAIRESGHLKNIQYF
TRBD1,TRBJ2-3,TRBV10-3,NA,15,TGTGCCATCAGTGCCGACAGGGGCGGAACAGATACGCAGTATTTT,CAISADRGGTDTQYF
TRBD1,TRBJ1-6,TRBV7-6,NA,15,TGTGCCAGCAGCCGACAGGGCCCGTATAATTCACCCCTCCACTTT,CASSRQGPYNSPLHF
NA,TRBJ1-5,TRBV2,NA,15,TGTGCCAGCAGGGGAGGAACCCCCCACAATCAGCCCCAGCATTTT,CASRGGTPHNQPQHF
TRBD1,TRBJ2-7,TRBV11-3,NA,15,TGTGCCAGCAGCTTAGGAGGGACAGGGGGGTCCGAGCAGTACTTC,CASSLGGTGGSEQYF
NA,TRBJ1-4,TRBV21-1,once,18,TGTGCCAGCAGCAAAGAAAGCAGTGAGTTTGCAACTAATGAAAAACTGTTTTTT,CASSKESSEFATNEKLFF
TRBD1,TRBJ1-2,TRBV24-1,NA,15,TGTGCCACCAGTGACCAAGGACAGGGTCTCTATGGCTACACCTTC,CATSDQGQGLYGYTF
TRBD1,TRBJ2-7,TRBV11-1,NA,14,TGTGCCAGCAGCCAAGGGGGCAGGCCCTACGAGCAGTACTTC,CASSQGGRPYEQYF
NA,TRBJ2-1,TRBV3-1/TRBV3-2,NA,14,TGTGCCAGCAGCCTTCCCGGCGCGTCGCATGAGCAGTTCTTC,CASSLPGASHEQFF
NA,TRBJ1-1,TRBV30,once,11,TGTGCCTGGAGAGAGAACACTGAAGCTTTCTTT,CAWRENTEAFF
TRBD2,TRBJ2-7,TRBV7-9,NA,15,TGTGCCAGCAGCCCCCCGGGACTAGACTCTTACGAGCAGTACTTC,CASSPPGLDSYEQYF